A selection of T cell receptor beta chains follows, all from one sample in a study of blood T cells in healthy people across ages. TCRdb processed the 5' RACE reads anew with MiXCR; each CDR3 protein has one entry. The sample shows around 990,000 distinct CDR3 sequences, approximately 26% of them seen only once. The same specimen was also included in a second study, on T cells of mothers and their children.

Sample: blood. The receptors here all came from a girl aged 2 to 10 in good health. The CDR3 runs from the conserved cysteine through the conserved F or W. D genes are given only for firm matches. A row's size may be missing; if present it is once, few, many or a size class.

v_call	d_call	j_call	clone_size	cdr3_nt	cdr3_aa
TRBV20-1	TRBD1	TRBJ2-7	.	TGCAGTGCTCCTGACCCGGGACAGGGCTACGAGCAGTACTTC	CSAPDPGQGYEQYF
TRBV12-3/TRBV12-4	.	TRBJ1-5	few	TGTGCCAGCAATTTTGACAGCATCAATCAGCCCCAGCATTTT	CASNFDSINQPQHF
TRBV3-1	TRBD2	TRBJ2-7	few	TGTGCCAGCAGCCAAGAGTCTCTCGGGCCGGGGGGCGAGCAGTACTTC	CASSQESLGPGGEQYF
TRBV4-1	TRBD2	TRBJ2-3	.	TGCGCCAGCAGCCAAGAACCCACTAGCGGGAGGGCATCCACAGATACGCAGTATTTT	CASSQEPTSGRASTDTQYF
TRBV4-3	.	TRBJ2-3	few	TGCGCCAGCAGCCAAGATCGGGTGGGGTGGAGCACAGATACGCAGTATTTT	CASSQDRVGWSTDTQYF
TRBV27	TRBD1	TRBJ2-4	.	TGTGCCAGCAGTTGGACAGGGGGCGAGGCCAAAAACATTCAGTACTTC	CASSWTGGEAKNIQYF
TRBV4-2	TRBD2	TRBJ2-5	.	TGTGCCAGCAGCCAGGGGGGACTAGCGGGGAACCAAGAGACCCAGTACTTC	CASSQGGLAGNQETQYF
TRBV20-1	TRBD1	TRBJ2-4	.	TGCAGTGCTTACGGACAGGGGGCCAAAAACATTCAGTACTTC	CSAYGQGAKNIQYF
TRBV25-1	.	TRBJ1-1	.	TGTGCCAGCAGTGAAGGCTTCACTGAAGCTTTCTTT	CASSEGFTEAFF
TRBV5-1	TRBD2	TRBJ2-1	.	TGCGCCAGCGCAACCGGGACTAGCGAGAGAAATGAGCAGTTCTTC	CASATGTSERNEQFF
TRBV28	.	TRBJ1-4	few	TGTGCCAGCAGTAAGCACGGACAACTGTTTTTT	CASSKHGQLFF
TRBV6-1	.	TRBJ2-5	few	TGTGCCAGCAGTGAAGGGTCAGGGTGGCAGACCCAGTACTTC	CASSEGSGWQTQYF
TRBV29-1	.	TRBJ2-1	.	TGCAGCGTTAAACTTGGAAATCTGTTCTTC	CSVKLGNLFF
TRBV13	TRBD2	TRBJ2-1	.	TGTGCCAGCAGCTCCCCTAGCGGGGGATACAATGAGCAGTTCTTC	CASSSPSGGYNEQFF
TRBV21-1	.	TRBJ2-6	once	TGTGACAGCAGCAAAGAAGGATTGGAGGCCAACGTCCTGACTTTC	CDSSKEGLEANVLTF
TRBV29-1	.	TRBJ2-7	few	TGCAGCGTTGACGATGGAGTCTCCTACGAGCAGTACTTC	CSVDDGVSYEQYF
TRBV27	TRBD1	TRBJ2-7	few	TGTGCCAGCAGCATACAGGGGTCGAGTTCCTACGAGCAGTACTTC	CASSIQGSSSYEQYF
TRBV24-1	TRBD2	TRBJ2-1	many	TGTGCCACCAGTGATTTAACTAGCGGGAGGGAGAATGAGCAGTTCTTC	CATSDLTSGRENEQFF
TRBV20-1	TRBD2	TRBJ2-4	few	TGCAGTGGGATACTAGCGGGAAGAGACATTCAGTACTTC	CSGILAGRDIQYF
TRBV9	.	TRBJ2-1	few	TGTGCCAGCAGCGTCCGACCGGGACTCAAGTACAATGAGCAGTTCTTC	CASSVRPGLKYNEQFF
TRBV3-1	.	TRBJ2-1	.	TGTGCCAGCAGACGAGCGACAGAGGGAGGTCAGTTCTTC	CASRRATEGGQFF
TRBV4-3	.	TRBJ2-7	few	TGCGCCAGCAGCCAAGAAGGAACTCGCTACGAGCAGTACTTC	CASSQEGTRYEQYF
TRBV6-5	.	TRBJ2-2	.	TGTGCCAGCAGTTACGTGGGGGGGCTTGGAACCGGGGAGCTGTTCTTT	CASSYVGGLGTGELFF
TRBV27	.	TRBJ1-2	.	TGTGCCAGCAGTTCATTCCTGGGCAGCTATGGCTACACCTTC	CASSSFLGSYGYTF
TRBV6-1	.	TRBJ2-1	few	TGTGCCAGCAGAAAGGGGAGTAATGAGCAGTTCTTC	CASRKGSNEQFF
TRBV7-9	TRBD1	TRBJ2-1	few	TGTGCCAGCAGCTTAGTTGACAGGGGAAACAATGAGCAGTTCTTC	CASSLVDRGNNEQFF
TRBV6-4	.	TRBJ1-1	few	TGTGCCAGCAGTGACTCGAAGGTGTCCAGGCGGACTATGAACACTGAAGCTTTCTTT	CASSDSKVSRRTMNTEAFF
TRBV29-1	.	TRBJ1-1	.	TGCAGCGTTGATAGGGGAAGGACTGAAGCTTTCTTT	CSVDRGRTEAFF
TRBV7-2	.	TRBJ2-5	.	TGTGCCAGCAGCTTAGGACCAGGAAACCTACGATTACAAGAGACCCAGTACTTC	CASSLGPGNLRLQETQYF
TRBV18	.	TRBJ2-3	.	TGTGCCAGCTCACCCGCGGGCCGTACCTTTTTAGATACGCAGTATTTT	CASSPAGRTFLDTQYF
TRBV7-8	.	TRBJ2-5	few	TGTGCCAGCAGCCTGGATGCGTGGGTCCAAGAGACCCAGTACTTC	CASSLDAWVQETQYF
TRBV7-8	.	TRBJ2-2	few	TGTGCCAGCAGCTTCTCACAGGTCACCGGGGAGCTGTTTTTT	CASSFSQVTGELFF
TRBV29-1	.	TRBJ2-5	.	TGCAGCGTTGTATCGCTTGGGGAGACCCAGTACTTC	CSVVSLGETQYF
TRBV6-2/TRBV6-3	.	TRBJ2-1	few	TGTGCCAGCAGTTACGCCTCTGAGCAGTTCTTC	CASSYASEQFF
TRBV20-1	TRBD2	TRBJ2-1	.	TGCAGTGCTAGCTCGGTAAATAGCGGGGTCCCCTACAATGAGCAGTTCTTC	CSASSVNSGVPYNEQFF
TRBV7-2	.	TRBJ2-7	.	TGTGCCAGCAGCCGCGGCGGGGCGGTGCCCGAGCAGTACTTC	CASSRGGAVPEQYF
TRBV7-9	.	TRBJ1-1	.	TGTGCCAGCAGCTTAATGGGAAGCCGAGGGGTAATTGAAGCTTTCTTT	CASSLMGSRGVIEAFF
TRBV25-1	TRBD2	TRBJ2-3	.	TGTGCCAGCAGTGAATTTCGCGGGGGAAAGACAGATACGCAGTATTTT	CASSEFRGGKTDTQYF
TRBV5-5	.	TRBJ1-2	.	TGTGCCAGCAGCCCCATACATCAGGGCTTCTATGGCTACACCTTC	CASSPIHQGFYGYTF
TRBV18	.	TRBJ2-1	few	TGTGCCAGCTCACCACCCAGGGGCAAGGTCAATGAGCAGTTCTTC	CASSPPRGKVNEQFF
TRBV6-5	TRBD1	TRBJ2-7	.	TGTGCCAGCAGTTACTCCAGACCGGGGACAGTGGGCGCCGAGCAGTACTTC	CASSYSRPGTVGAEQYF
TRBV9	TRBD2	TRBJ2-5	few	TGTGCCAGCAGCGTGGGGGGAGGGCCATCAGAGACCCAGTACTTC	CASSVGGGPSETQYF
TRBV2	.	TRBJ1-4	few	TGTGCCAGCATTGGGAGGTCTAGGGAAAAACTGTTTTTT	CASIGRSREKLFF
TRBV21-1	.	TRBJ2-7	.	TGTGCCAGCAGCAAAAGCCTAGACAGGGCTGGGGACGAGCAGTACTTC	CASSKSLDRAGDEQYF
TRBV20-1	TRBD2	TRBJ2-2	.	TGCAGTGCTAGAGGGCCCCTGGGGGCTAGCGGGAGCCCCGGGGAGCTGTTTTTT	CSARGPLGASGSPGELFF
TRBV7-9	.	TRBJ2-1	.	TGTGCCAGCAGCCGCCTTGGGGGTAGTGAGCAGTTCTTC	CASSRLGGSEQFF
TRBV6-5	.	TRBJ2-2	many	TGTGCCAGCAGTTTGACGGGGGCCACCGGGGAGCTGTTTTTT	CASSLTGATGELFF